This TCR beta chain came from a study of early T cells in non-severe SARS-CoV-2 infection. TCRdb recomputed calls from the 5' RACE reads with MiXCR, one row per CDR3 protein. The table shows 40,000 to 60,000 distinct CDR3 sequences, with 8.5% to 10% occurring only once. This clonotype was counted many times. This CDR3 region has 15 residues. V dropped 3 bases and J dropped 4; count of bases not matched to a gene: 5. Looked up from germline, CDR1 is MNHNS and CDR2 is SASEGT. The chain has TRBV6-1 and TRBJ1-1; TRBD1 matches at 10 bases. The sequence came from an adult who was a healthcare worker with PCR-confirmed SARS-CoV-2 infection or an uninfected control (not recorded which). Sequenced sample: whole blood. The DNA for the CDR3 is TGTGCCAGCAGTGAGCACCGGACAGGGGGCACTGAAGCTTTCTTT. It is translated as CASSEHRTGGTEAFF.